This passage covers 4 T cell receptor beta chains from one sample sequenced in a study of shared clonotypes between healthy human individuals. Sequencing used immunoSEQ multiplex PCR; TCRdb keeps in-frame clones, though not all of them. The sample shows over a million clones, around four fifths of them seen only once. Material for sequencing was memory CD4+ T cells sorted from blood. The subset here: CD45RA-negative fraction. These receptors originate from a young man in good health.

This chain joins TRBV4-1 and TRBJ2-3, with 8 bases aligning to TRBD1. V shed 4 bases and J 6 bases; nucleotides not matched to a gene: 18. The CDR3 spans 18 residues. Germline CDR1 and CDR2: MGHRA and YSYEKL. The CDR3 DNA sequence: TGCGCCAGCAGCCCCGACAGGGGTGCGGAGTTTAGAGTGGATACGCAGTATTTT. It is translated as CASSPDRGAEFRVDTQYF.

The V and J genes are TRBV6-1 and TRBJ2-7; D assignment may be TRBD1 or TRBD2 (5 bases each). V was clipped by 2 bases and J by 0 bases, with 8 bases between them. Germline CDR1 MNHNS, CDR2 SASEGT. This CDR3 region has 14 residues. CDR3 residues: CASSEPGTSYEQYF. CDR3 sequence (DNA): TGTGCCAGCAGTGAACCGGGGACCTCCTACGAGCAGTACTTC.

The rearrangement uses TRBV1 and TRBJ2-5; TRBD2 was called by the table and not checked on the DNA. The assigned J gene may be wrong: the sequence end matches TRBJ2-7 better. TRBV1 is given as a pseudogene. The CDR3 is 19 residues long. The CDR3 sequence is CTSSQVVVGYSGRAYEQYF. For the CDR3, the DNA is TGCACCAGCAGCCAAGTAGTGGTGGGGTATAGCGGGAGAGCCTACGAGCAGTACTTC.

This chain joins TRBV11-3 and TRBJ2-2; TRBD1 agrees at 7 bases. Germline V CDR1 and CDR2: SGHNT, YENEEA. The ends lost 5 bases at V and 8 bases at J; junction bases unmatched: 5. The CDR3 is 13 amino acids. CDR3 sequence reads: CASSQQGMGELFF. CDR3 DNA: TGTGCCAGCAGCCAACAGGGGATGGGGGAGCTGTTTTTT.